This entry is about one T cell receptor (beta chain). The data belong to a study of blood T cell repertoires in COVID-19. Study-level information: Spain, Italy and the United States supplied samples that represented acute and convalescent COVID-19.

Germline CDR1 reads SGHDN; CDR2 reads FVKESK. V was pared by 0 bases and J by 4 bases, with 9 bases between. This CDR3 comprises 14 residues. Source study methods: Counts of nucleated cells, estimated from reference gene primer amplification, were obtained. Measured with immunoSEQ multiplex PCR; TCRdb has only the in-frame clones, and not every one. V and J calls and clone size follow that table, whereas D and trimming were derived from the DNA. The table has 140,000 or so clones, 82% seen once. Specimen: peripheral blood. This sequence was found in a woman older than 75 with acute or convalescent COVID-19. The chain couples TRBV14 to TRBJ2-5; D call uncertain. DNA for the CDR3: TGTGCCAGCAGCCAAGATCTACTGGTAGAGACCCAGTACTTC. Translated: CASSQDLLVETQYF.